One and the same sample provided the 7 T cell receptor beta chains below, sequenced in a study of cytomegalovirus exposure and HLA in healthy donors. PCR involved 60 Vbeta and 13 Jbeta primers. TCRdb keeps only in-frame clones here, not all; method: immunoSEQ multiplex PCR. Of approximately 140,000 clones detected, approximately 80% appear once; the ten largest clones hold 3.9%. The sample comprised PBMCs. The receptors were sampled from a man in his late teens or twenties in good health and CMV-seronegative.

The rearrangement uses TRBV6-1 and TRBJ1-3; 9 bases are shared with TRBD1. The CDR3 spans 16 residues. V was clipped by 4 bases and J by 0 bases; unmatched bases: 4. CDR1 is MNHNS and CDR2 is SASEGT in the germline V gene. The CDR3 sequence is CASSAGQGSSGNTIYF. The DNA for the CDR3 is TGTGCCAGCAGTGCCGGACAGGGGAGCTCTGGAAACACCATATATTTT.

V usage is TRBV30 and J usage is TRBJ2-1; D perhaps matches TRBD1 (5 bases). The germline V gene encodes CDR1 GTSNPN and CDR2 SVGIG (reference sequence). Deletions cut 4 bases from V and 6 bases from J, with 13 bases between. CDR3 length: 13 residues. CDR3 amino acids: CAWNPDSPNEQFF. The CDR3 DNA reads TGTGCCTGGAACCCAGACAGCCCCAATGAGCAGTTCTTC.

This clone was picked up a small number of times. This chain joins TRBV11-2 and TRBJ1-6, with D perhaps TRBD1 (6 bases). Trimming pared 5 bases from V and 4 bases from J, leaving 15 bases between. CDR1 SGHAT and CDR2 FQNNGV come from the germline V gene. The CDR3 loop spans 16 amino acids. CDR3 DNA sequence: TGTGCCAGCAGCCTAAACACAGGGTCGTATAATTCACCCCTCCACTTT. This sequence encodes CASSLNTGSYNSPLHF. The full variable domain, rest sourced from reference TRBV11-2 and TRBJ1-6, is EAGVAQSPRYKIIEKRQSVAFWCNPISGHATLYWYQQILGQGPKLLIQFQNNGVVDDSQLPKDRFSAERLKGVDSTLKIQPAKLEDSAVYLCASSLNTGSYNSPLHFGNGTRLTVT.

This clone was picked up a small number of times. This chain's CDR3 is CASSPLGLGYEETQYF. The CDR3 region has the DNA TGTGCCAGCTCACCACTTGGACTGGGGTATGAGGAGACCCAGTACTTC. The genes are TRBV18 and TRBJ2-5, with TRBD2 as a possible D gene (5 bases). The CDR3 spans 16 residues. Looked up from germline, CDR1 is KGHSH and CDR2 is LQKENI. Between the trimmed V and J ends, which lost 1 base and 5 bases, there was a span of 17 bases.

The chain recombines TRBV7-9 with TRBJ1-4, with a possible D match to TRBD1 (5 bases). This CDR3 comprises 15 residues. Germline assignment: CDR1 SEHNR and CDR2 FQNEAQ (reference sequence). V dropped 4 bases and J dropped 8 bases, with 17 bases sitting between them. CDR3 residues: CASSSRDLNREKLFF. The CDR3 DNA follows: TGTGCCAGCAGCTCCCGGGACTTAAATAGGGAAAAACTGTTTTTT.

V is TRBV4-2 and J is TRBJ2-3, with D tentatively TRBD2 (6 bases). The CDR3 runs to 16 residues. Germline V CDR1 and CDR2: LGHNA, YNFKEQ. Between the trimmed V and J ends, which lost 0 bases and 0 bases, there was a span of 10 bases. In DNA, the CDR3 is TGTGCCAGCAGCCAAGACGAGGGGACTAGCACAGATACGCAGTATTTT. Translated, it gives CASSQDEGTSTDTQYF.

The CDR3 DNA reads TGTGCCAGCAGCAGCGCGAGGACAGGGCTCGAGCAGTACTTC. The encoded protein is CASSSARTGLEQYF. V and J are TRBV4-2 and TRBJ2-7; 8 nucleotides align to TRBD1. The junction had 9 bases not matched to a gene; V was cut back by 5 bases and J by 6 bases. The CDR3 runs 14 residues. In germline, CDR1 is LGHNA, CDR2 YNFKEQ.